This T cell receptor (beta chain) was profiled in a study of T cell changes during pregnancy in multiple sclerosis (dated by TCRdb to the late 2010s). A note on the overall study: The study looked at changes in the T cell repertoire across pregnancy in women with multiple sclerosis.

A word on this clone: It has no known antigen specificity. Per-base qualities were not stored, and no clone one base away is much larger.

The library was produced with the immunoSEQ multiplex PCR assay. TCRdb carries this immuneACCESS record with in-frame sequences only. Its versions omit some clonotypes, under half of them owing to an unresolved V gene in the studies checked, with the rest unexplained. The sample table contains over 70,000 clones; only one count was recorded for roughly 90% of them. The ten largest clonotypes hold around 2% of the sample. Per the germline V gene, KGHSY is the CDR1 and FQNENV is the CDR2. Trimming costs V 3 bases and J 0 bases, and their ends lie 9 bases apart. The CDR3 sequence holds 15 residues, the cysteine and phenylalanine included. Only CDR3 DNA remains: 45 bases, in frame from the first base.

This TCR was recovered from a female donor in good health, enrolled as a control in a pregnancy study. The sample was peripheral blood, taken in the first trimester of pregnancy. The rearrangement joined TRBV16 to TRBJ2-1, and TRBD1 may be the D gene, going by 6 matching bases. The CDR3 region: CASSQDSSSYNEQFF. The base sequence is TGTGCCAGCAGCCAGGACAGCAGCTCCTACAATGAGCAGTTCTTC.